The present T cell receptor (beta chain) was sequenced within a study of blood T cell repertoires in COVID-19. The overall study: Samples of COVID-19 (acute and convalescent) were obtained from the United States, Italy and Spain.

Recovered Cohort 3 donors showed two negative PCRs, clearance, or symptom resolution. Germline loops: CDR1 SGHNT, CDR2 YYREEE (reference sequence). This CDR3 spans 15 amino acids. Trimming shortened V by 3 bases and J by 3 bases, and 10 bases separated the two germline ends. Produced via immunoSEQ multiplex PCR; TCRdb's table is partial and in-frame only. This sample has 130,000 to 150,000 clones, with 70% to 85% found just once. This sequence was found in a man aged 50 or older who had recovered from COVID-19. The chain uses TRBV5-4 and TRBJ2-6, with D tentatively TRBD2 (5 bases). Input material: PBMCs or T cells enriched from blood (not recorded which). CDR3 nucleotide sequence: TGTGCCAGCAGCTCCTACCGGGATGGGGCCAACGTCCTGACTTTC. Its translation is CASSSYRDGANVLTF.